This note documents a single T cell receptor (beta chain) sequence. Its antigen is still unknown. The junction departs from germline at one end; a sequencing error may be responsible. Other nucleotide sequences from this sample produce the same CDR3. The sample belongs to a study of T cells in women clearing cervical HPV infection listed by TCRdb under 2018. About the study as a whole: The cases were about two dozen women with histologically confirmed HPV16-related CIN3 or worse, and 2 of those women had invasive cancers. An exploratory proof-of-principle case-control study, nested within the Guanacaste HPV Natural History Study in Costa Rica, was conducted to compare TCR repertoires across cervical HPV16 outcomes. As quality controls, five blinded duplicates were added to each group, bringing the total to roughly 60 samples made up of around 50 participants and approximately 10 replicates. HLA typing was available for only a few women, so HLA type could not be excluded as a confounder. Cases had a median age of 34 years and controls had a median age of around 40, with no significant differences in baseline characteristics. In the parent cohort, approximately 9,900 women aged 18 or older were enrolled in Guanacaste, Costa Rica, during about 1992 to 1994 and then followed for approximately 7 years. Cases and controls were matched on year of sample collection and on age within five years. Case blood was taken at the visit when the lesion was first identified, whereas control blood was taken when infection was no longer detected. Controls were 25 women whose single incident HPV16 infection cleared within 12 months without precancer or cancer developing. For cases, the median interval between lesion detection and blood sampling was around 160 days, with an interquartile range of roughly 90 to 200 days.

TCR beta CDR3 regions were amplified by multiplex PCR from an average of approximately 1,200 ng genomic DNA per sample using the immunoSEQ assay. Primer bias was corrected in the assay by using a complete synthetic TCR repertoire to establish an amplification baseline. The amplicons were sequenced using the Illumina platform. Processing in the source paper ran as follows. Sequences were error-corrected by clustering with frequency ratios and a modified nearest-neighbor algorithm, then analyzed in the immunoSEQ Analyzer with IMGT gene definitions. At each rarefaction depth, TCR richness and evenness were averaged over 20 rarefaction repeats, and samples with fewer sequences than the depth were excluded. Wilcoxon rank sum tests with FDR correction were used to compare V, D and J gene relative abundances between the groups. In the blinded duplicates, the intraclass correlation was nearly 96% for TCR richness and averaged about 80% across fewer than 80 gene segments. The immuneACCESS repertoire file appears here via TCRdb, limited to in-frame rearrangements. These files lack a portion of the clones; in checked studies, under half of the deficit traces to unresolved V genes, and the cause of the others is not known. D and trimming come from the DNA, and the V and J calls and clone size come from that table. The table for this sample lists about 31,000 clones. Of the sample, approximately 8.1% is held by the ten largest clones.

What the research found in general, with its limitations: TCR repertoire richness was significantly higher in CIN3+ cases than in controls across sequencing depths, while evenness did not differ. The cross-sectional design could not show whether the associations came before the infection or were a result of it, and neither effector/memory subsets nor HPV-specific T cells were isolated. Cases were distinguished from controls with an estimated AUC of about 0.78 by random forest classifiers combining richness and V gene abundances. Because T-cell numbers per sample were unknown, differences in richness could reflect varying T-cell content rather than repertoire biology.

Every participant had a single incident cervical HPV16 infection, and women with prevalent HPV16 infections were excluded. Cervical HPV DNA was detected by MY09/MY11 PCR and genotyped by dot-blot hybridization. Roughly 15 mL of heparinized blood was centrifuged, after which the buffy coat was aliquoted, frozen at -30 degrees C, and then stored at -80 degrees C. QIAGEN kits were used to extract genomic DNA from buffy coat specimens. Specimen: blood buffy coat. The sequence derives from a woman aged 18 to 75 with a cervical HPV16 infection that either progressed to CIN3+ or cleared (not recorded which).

CDR3 bases read: TGTGCCAGCAACCGGGGGAGGAGCTCTGGAAACACT. Translated, this is CASNRGRSSGNT. The full CDR3 is CASNRGRSSGNTIYF. In this chain, TRBV7-2 is recombined with TRBJ1-3; TRBD1 is a possible D gene, resting on 5 matching bases. The DNA ends 3 residues before the CDR3 does, and the rest of the CDR3 is filled in from the germline J gene. Taken from cysteine to phenylalanine, the CDR3 has 15 residues. The CDR3 was read in part: 36 bases, with the frame set at base 1. Per the germline V gene, SGHTA is the CDR1 and FQGNSA is the CDR2.